This T cell receptor (beta chain) was found in a study of blood T cell repertoires in COVID-19. Study-wide background: Material from acute and convalescent COVID-19 was sourced from the United States, Italy and Spain. T cells, B-cell-depleted T cells, or PBMCs provided the cDNA or gDNA that served as material.

CDR3 size: 14 residues. Losses at the gene ends were 2 bases for V and 6 bases for J; bases not matched to a gene: 3. The germline gives CDR1 KGHSH, CDR2 LQKENI. Original data processing: Amplifying reference gene primers gave estimates of nucleated cell counts. The assay was immunoSEQ multiplex PCR, and TCRdb's table has in-frame clones only and misses some. Clonal size and the V and J genes are those of that table, whereas D and trimming came from the DNA. In the table there are some 90,000 clones, about 70% of which are singletons. This chain uses TRBV18 with TRBJ1-5, with 8 bases that match TRBD1. The receptor was isolated from a woman in her sixties or seventies in a cohort sampled during active or convalescent COVID-19. Sequenced: peripheral blood. The CDR3 bases are TGTGCCAGCTCACCAGGACAGGGTGGTCAGCCCCAGCATTTT. Protein product: CASSPGQGGQPQHF.